Below, one T cell receptor beta chain is given with its context. The study ran its PCR with 60 Vbeta and 13 Jbeta primers. The protocol was immunoSEQ multiplex PCR, while the TCRdb copy is restricted to in-frame clones and leaves out a portion. The sample consists of 80,000 or so clones, 65% to 80% of them appearing once. This entry belongs to a study of cytomegalovirus exposure and HLA in healthy donors. Trimming removed 6 bases from V and 7 bases from J, with 19 bases in between. The CDR3 is 14 residues long. CDR1 is LNHNV, CDR2 YYDKDF, per germline (reference sequence). This sequence was found in a male donor in good health and CMV-seropositive. The sequenced sample was PBMCs. The chain recombines TRBV15 with TRBJ2-7; D is perhaps TRBD1 (7 bases). CDR3 region: CATSAAGGTGEQYF. CDR3 in DNA: TGTGCCACCAGTGCTGCAGGGGGGACCGGAGAGCAGTACTTC.